This entry describes one T cell receptor (beta chain). This entry belongs to a study of blood T cell repertoires in COVID-19. The method was immunoSEQ multiplex PCR; TCRdb's version includes in-frame clones alone and lacks a portion of them. Here the sample spans about 110,000 clones, 80% to 90% being singletons. The ends were cut back, 1 base at V and 4 bases at J, with 9 bases in the middle. The germline V gene has CDR1 LGHNA and CDR2 YSLEER. The CDR3 sequence is 14 residues long. The sequencing sample was made of peripheral blood. The genes are TRBV4-3 and TRBJ2-3; D gene ambiguous. The clonotype was recovered from a woman of 80 years or more with acute or convalescent COVID-19. The CDR3 spells CASSQVMSPDTQYF. In nucleotides, the CDR3 is TGCGCCAGCAGCCAAGTAATGAGTCCAGATACGCAGTATTTT.